This TCR beta chain was captured in a study of lymphopenia after photon versus proton radiotherapy. Generated by immunoSEQ multiplex PCR, the TCRdb table keeps only in-frame clones and is missing some. Of roughly 22,000 clones listed, around four fifths are singletons. CDR1 SEHNR and CDR2 FQNEAQ come from the germline V gene (reference sequence). This CDR3 spans 15 amino acids. Trimming removed 2 bases at V and 2 bases at J, with 11 bases between. Sequenced material: peripheral blood, taken from a patient treated with proton-based radiotherapy. V and J are TRBV7-9 and TRBJ2-3; D ambiguous. The clonotype originates from a woman in her 70s with pancreatic cancer. The CDR3 bases are TGTGCCAGCAGCTTATTCTCCGGTCTCACAGATACGCAGTATTTT. As protein: CASSLFSGLTDTQYF.